This T cell receptor beta chain was identified in a study of cytomegalovirus exposure and HLA in healthy donors (dated by TCRdb to 2017 to 2019). A note on the overall study: An earlier analysis of some 500 of the donors reported approximately 300 Gb of sequence data and approximately 110 million unique TCR beta sequences from 190 million or so T cells. Roughly 310 gigabases of sequencing data and tens of millions of unique TCR sequences were included in an early release covering several hundred HLA-typed donors. In a later analysis, previously published TCR beta repertoires from 670 or so donors were re-analyzed and high-resolution HLA genotyping was added so that TCR occurrence patterns could be studied. Both class I and class II loci were covered by HLA typing, at four-digit resolution. Typing coverage varied by locus: roughly 629-630 donors for A, B, C, DRB1 and DQB1; roughly 500 for DQA1; more than 600 for DPA1; roughly 450 for DPB1. An earlier analysis of roughly 580 of the donors used high-throughput TCR beta sequencing to judge whether each TCR beta V gene segment behaved as functional or pseudogenic. In the later analysis, no new phenotypic data were used to find candidate immune exposures; instead, reliance was placed on TCR beta sequences and their occurrence across donors. The study aimed to test whether cataloging public T cell receptors could reveal signatures of past pathogen exposure. Every discovery cohort repertoire had been produced on one sequencing platform. Roughly five DR-DQ haplotypes were handled as single units for association and clustering because linkage in the cohort was strong. High-throughput TCR immunosequencing, statistical association of individual TCRs with disease status, and machine learning were combined to predict cytomegalovirus infection status. The study used immunosequencing to profile the T cell repertoires of approximately 630 subjects and linked those repertoires to cytomegalovirus serostatus. Across approximately 420 genotyped donors of the cohort, an average of approximately 200,000 unique TCR beta nucleotide sequences per donor were sequenced, and 15% to 20% of those sequences were non-productive. Along with the approximately 620-subject first cohort, a separate validation cohort of about 110 different subjects was used. The genetic ancestry cluster associated with self-reported Caucasian donors included roughly 84% of the roughly 360 genotyped donors. Donor age, sex, ethnicity and CMV serostatus were compiled together with the repertoire data. A later genetic analysis used genome-wide SNP genotypes for about 65% of the roughly 670 donors, treating that subset as a discovery cohort. Study-wide findings and limitations: Most TCR sequences were seen in very few donors, while some public TCRs were found in many individuals. In a later genetic analysis, fewer N-insertions in productive TCRs were reported among donors in an Asian-associated ancestry cluster than the approximately 670-donor mean. This cohort had only TCR beta chains sequenced, and the lack of alpha or paired-chain data limited which features could be detected. Roughly 17 rarely observed V segments, including chromosome 9 orphons, were excluded from the earlier analysis of a few hundred of the donors because counts were too low. A later analysis found that most CMV-associated TCR beta chains appeared HLA-restricted, with HLA associations seemingly driven largely by CMV exposure. Broadly in line with IMGT annotations, most TCR beta V segments showed up in productive rearrangements about 87% or about 30% of the time in an earlier analysis of 587 of the donors. In a later genetic analysis, a missense DCLRE1C variant was associated with V-gene and J-gene trimming of TCR beta chains, and the association was replicated in an independent cohort. The study gave a list of roughly 150 TCR beta chains associated with cytomegalovirus. The authors suggested that the approach could potentially be extended to other disease states and immunological phenotypes. For the cohort, immune exposure information was limited to CMV serostatus. The 87-base-pair reads could not distinguish some IMGT-functional V segments, including TRBV6-2 and TRBV6-3, so those segments were excluded. In vitro tests confirmed that three of the cytomegalovirus-associated TCR beta chains recognize cytomegalovirus antigens. A further reported finding was that TCR beta sequences accurately predicted the HLA-A and HLA-B alleles for most subjects in the first cohort. Because some donors lacked HLA typing at each locus, the association tests relied only on the typed subset. When HLA alleles, especially DR and DQ, strongly co-occurred, attributing TCR associations to individual alleles was difficult. The sequencing pipeline was judged likely to have produced a cluster of highly shared sequence variants as a technical artifact. Specific HLA alleles were associated with 15,000 to 20,000 TCR beta sequences at a false discovery rate of 0.05 in a later analysis. In a later analysis, the rate of TCR association differed among HLA loci, with DRB1 alleles having the most associated TCRs and HLA-C alleles having the fewest. The classifier was reported to diagnose cytomegalovirus status with high specificity and sensitivity in both the original and validation cohorts. The presence/absence analyses assumed that sequencing depth was roughly uniform across donors, and that assumption may not be true. Linkage disequilibrium might explain the correlated functional status among segregating V segments, but an unknown experimental factor could not be ruled out. A later analysis found that HLA-associated TCR beta chains were more clonally expanded and had lower generation probabilities than equally common non-associated chains. According to a later analysis, parvovirus B19, influenza, CMV and Epstein-Barr virus appeared linked to several top co-occurrence clusters.

Counted from cysteine to phenylalanine, this CDR3 has 19 amino acids. Solely the CDR3 DNA is kept, with 57 bases framed from the first base. From V the trimming removes 5 bases and from J it removes 5 bases, while the gene matches leave 14 bases of the junction unaccounted for. As encoded in the germline V gene (reference sequence), CDR1 is LNHDA while CDR2 is SQIVND. The cohort consisted of some 730 healthy bone marrow donors. All cohort members were sampled while nominally healthy, although unrecorded immune exposures were likely present. The donor was CMV seronegative and belonged to the group of more than 300 seronegative cohort members. A peripheral blood sample was collected from each donor, and TCR beta sequencing was performed on peripheral blood mononuclear cells. Genomic DNA extraction from the blood cell samples was performed with the Qiagen DNeasy Blood Extraction Kit. As for this clone: The specificity of this receptor is unknown. The sample contains more than one DNA sequence encoding this CDR3.

The library was produced with the immunoSEQ multiplex PCR assay. A mixture of 60 forward primers for TCR Vbeta segments and 13 reverse primers for TCR Jbeta segments was used in the multiplex PCR. A multiplex PCR assay on genomic DNA amplified the CDR3 region of rearranged TCR beta genes. On the Illumina HiSeq System, the amplified TCR beta libraries were sequenced as 87-base-pair reads. On the study's bioinformatics: A later analysis counted tens of millions of unique TCR beta chains across the 550 to 800 repertoires, and some 12 million of these chains were shared by at least two donors. Raw reads were error-corrected and collapsed into unique sequences with a nearest-neighbor algorithm that merged closely related sequences to remove PCR and sequencing errors. To assign V, D and J gene segments, CDR3 sequences were aligned to IMGT reference sequences. Each retained sequence needed at least a six-nucleotide match to both a V gene segment and a J gene segment. A rearrangement counted as productive if the CDR3 had no stop codons and remained in frame with V and J, and every other rearrangement counted as non-productive. CDR3 was defined by IMGT convention, running from the second conserved V-encoded cysteine to the conserved J-encoded phenylalanine. Sequences without an unambiguous match to a single V gene segment were excluded from the earlier analysis of 587 of the donors. In an earlier analysis of almost 600 of the donors, a V segment was called functional when productive rearrangements were above 56.7%, and segregating when the standard deviation between donors exceeded 5%. A statistical classification framework was built to diagnose cytomegalovirus status from the catalog of TCR beta chain sequences. A later analysis assigned V and J genes by comparing TCR nucleotide sequences with IMGT/GENE-DB human TR gene sequences. In a later analysis, CDR3 sequences and most-parsimonious VDJ recombination scenarios were assigned using the TCRdist pipeline. A later analysis defined each TCR beta chain by its CDR3 amino acid sequence plus V-gene family, and excluded reads lacking a unique V-gene family. In a later analysis, 550 to 650 highly shared, low-generation-probability nucleotide sequences were removed to address suspected cross-contamination and a sequencing artifact. In a later analysis, a clonal expansion index for each public chain was calculated from normalized within-repertoire ranks of inferred template counts. In a later analysis, generation probabilities were computed with a VDJ recombination model fitted to out-of-frame rearrangements, and the resulting probabilities were checked against IGoR. In a later analysis, TCR-TCR, TCR-HLA and TCR-CMV co-occurrence was scored with hypergeometric tests, and a repertoire-size bias correction was applied to TCR pairs. False discovery rates were estimated in a later analysis by permuting HLA or CMV assignments 20 times. In a later analysis, co-occurring TCRs were grouped with DBSCAN, and TCRdist sequence similarity was added when clustering was performed within HLA-allele-positive subsets. For co-occurrence clustering, repertoires with fewer than 30,000 or more than 120,000 public chains were excluded, along with a handful of repertoires with anomalous nucleotide sharing. In its TCRdb copy, this immuneACCESS table keeps in-frame sequences only and misses some clones. Where compared with another copy, unresolved V genes explain less than half of these, and the others have no known cause. The V and J calls and clone size are taken from that table; D and trimming were inferred from the DNA. The sample's records list 45,000 or so clones. Together, the top ten hold around 7.4% of the sample.

The chain joins TRBV19 to TRBJ2-2; 13 middle bases align to TRBD2. Sequencing was done on a sample of PBMCs. This receptor was obtained from a male donor in good health and CMV-seronegative. The CDR3 reads CASSAPGLAGAPGTGELFF. The sequenced DNA: TGTGCCAGTAGTGCGCCAGGACTAGCGGGAGCCCCGGGAACCGGGGAGCTGTTTTTT.